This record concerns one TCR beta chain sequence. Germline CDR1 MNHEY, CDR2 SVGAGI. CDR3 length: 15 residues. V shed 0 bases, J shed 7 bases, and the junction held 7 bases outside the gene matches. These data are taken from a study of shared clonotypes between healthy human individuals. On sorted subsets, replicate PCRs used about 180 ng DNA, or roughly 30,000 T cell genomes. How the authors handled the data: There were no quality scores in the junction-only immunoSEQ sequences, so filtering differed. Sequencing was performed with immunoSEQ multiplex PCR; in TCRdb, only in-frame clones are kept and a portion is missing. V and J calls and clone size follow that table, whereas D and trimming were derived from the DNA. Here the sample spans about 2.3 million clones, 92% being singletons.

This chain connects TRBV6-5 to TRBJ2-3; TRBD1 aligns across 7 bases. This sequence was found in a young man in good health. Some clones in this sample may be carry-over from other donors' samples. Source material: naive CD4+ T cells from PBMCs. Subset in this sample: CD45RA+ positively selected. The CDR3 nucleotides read TGTGCCAGCAGTTACTCAAAAACAGGGGCGAATACGCAGTATTTT. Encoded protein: CASSYSKTGANTQYF.